Below are 8 T cell receptor beta chains sequenced from a single sample in a study of early T cells in non-severe SARS-CoV-2 infection. TCRdb reprocessed the 5' RACE reads with MiXCR, giving one entry per CDR3 protein. The table shows about 100,000 distinct CDR3 sequences, with about 13% occurring only once. Sequencing was performed on whole blood. The receptors stem from an adult who was a healthcare worker with PCR-confirmed SARS-CoV-2 infection or an uninfected control (not recorded which).

This clonotype was seen a handful of times. The V gene is TRBV12-3 or TRBV12-4, the J gene TRBJ2-1, with D unresolved. The CDR3 has 14 amino acids. The V end lost 2 bases, the J end lost 2 bases, and 7 bases lay between the germline ends. CDR3: CASSLRMPYNEQFF. Here the CDR3 DNA reads TGTGCCAGCAGTTTAAGGATGCCCTACAATGAGCAGTTCTTC.

This clonotype occurred many times. The V and J genes are TRBV20-1 and TRBJ1-4; the match to TRBD1 covers 8 bases. This CDR3 is built from 14 residues. With V trimmed by 6 bases and J by 6 bases, 9 bases remained unmatched. Germline loops: CDR1 DFQATT, CDR2 SNEGSKA (reference sequence). CDR3 sequence: CSAINRGTDEKLFF. DNA for the CDR3: TGCAGTGCAATAAACAGGGGGACTGATGAAAAACTGTTTTTT.

This clonotype was seen more than once but under ten times. A read error may account for a junction end that differs from germline. This chain joins TRBV7-9 and TRBJ1-6, with 7 bases fitting TRBD1. Germline V lookup: CDR1 SEHNR, CDR2 FQNEAQ (reference sequence). The CDR3 is 11 amino acids. CDR3 sequence (DNA): TGTGTCAGCGCCGGACAGGAAAGTCTCCACTTT. Translating it yields CVSAGQESLHF.

This rearrangement joins TRBV5-1 to TRBJ2-3, with D tentatively TRBD1 (6 bases). Germline assignment: CDR1 SGHRS and CDR2 YFSETQ. Trimming took off 3 bases at V and 0 bases at J, with 8 bases between the two ends. The CDR3 spans 14 residues. CDR3 region: CASSYGQSTDTQYF. The CDR3 DNA reads TGCGCCAGCAGCTACGGACAGAGCACAGATACGCAGTATTTT.

This clonotype was seen ten or more times. This chain connects TRBV5-1 to TRBJ1-1; unclear D gene. Between the trimmed V and J ends, which lost 10 bases and 2 bases, there was a span of 15 bases. Per the germline V gene, CDR1 is SGHRS and CDR2 is YFSETQ. This CDR3 contains 13 residues. In DNA, the CDR3 is TGCGCCTACAACCGTACTACAAACACTGAAGCTTTCTTT. Translating gives CAYNRTTNTEAFF. The entire variable domain, with the rest obtained from reference TRBV5-1 and TRBJ1-1, is as follows: KAGVTQTPRYLIKTRGQQVTLSCSPISGHRSVSWYQQTPGQGLQFLFEYFSETQRNKGNFPGRFSGRQFSNSRSEMNVSTLELGDSALYLCAYNRTTNTEAFFGQGTRLTVV.

The table lists this clonotype with a few counts. The CDR3 DNA follows: TGCGCCAGCAGCCAAGACTGGCCTGACAATGAGCAGTTCTTC. Its translation: CASSQDWPDNEQFF. The rearrangement uses TRBV4-1 and TRBJ2-1; D is unresolved. The CDR3 sequence is 14 residues long. Trimming cost V 0 bases and J 5 bases, with 8 bases left between them. Germline lookup yields CDR1 MGHRA and CDR2 YSYEKL.

This clonotype came up many times. CDR3 loop: CASSFGQPTPYEQYF. The CDR3 DNA follows: TGTGCCAGCAGTTTTGGTCAGCCTACCCCCTACGAGCAGTACTTC. The chain uses TRBV12-3 or TRBV12-4 and TRBJ2-7, with D unresolved. The CDR3 runs 15 residues. The germline V and J ends were trimmed by 3 bases and 2 bases, with 14 bases remaining between them.

A few counts support this clonotype. The rearrangement joins TRBV29-1 to TRBJ2-3; 8 bases fit TRBD2. V trimming: 5 bases; J trimming: 2 bases; junction bases outside the gene matches: 6. The CDR3 runs 14 residues. Germline CDR1 and CDR2: SQVTM and ANQGSEA. This CDR3 reads CSVTAGGTTDTQYF. Written as DNA, the CDR3 is TGCAGCGTTACGGCGGGGGGAACCACAGATACGCAGTATTTT.